A selection of T cell receptor beta chains follows, all from one sample in a study of blood T cell repertoires in COVID-19. The protocol was immunoSEQ multiplex PCR, while the TCRdb copy is restricted to in-frame clones and leaves out a portion. The data contain 300,000 to 400,000 clones, over 90% of them seen just once; the ten biggest clones take up approximately 4.1%. Material for sequencing was PBMCs or T cells enriched from blood (not recorded which). The receptors come from a woman aged 25 to 39 who had been exposed to COVID-19. CDR3s include the opening cysteine and the closing phenylalanine or tryptophan. The order of the fields is D gene, clone size, J gene, V gene, CDR3 DNA, CDR3 protein. The D gene is left open where the match is weak. Size is stated for part of the rows, as once, few or many counts, or as a class when the clone is expanded.

. . TRBJ2-3 TRBV4-3 TGCGCCAGCAGCCAAGGGACAGCGCCTAGCACAGATACGCAGTATTTT CASSQGTAPSTDTQYF
TRBD1 . TRBJ1-2 TRBV27 TGTGCCAGCAGCCCGTGGGGACAGAGAATCAATAACTATGGCTACACCTTC CASSPWGQRINNYGYTF
. once TRBJ1-2 TRBV3-1/TRBV3-2 TGTGCCAGCACCGACAGCTATGGCTACACCTTC CASTDSYGYTF
TRBD1 . TRBJ1-2 TRBV19 TGTGCCAGTAGCATAGCCAGGGGGTCTAACTATGGCTACACCTTC CASSIARGSNYGYTF
. . TRBJ2-1 TRBV7-9 TGTGCCAGCAGCTATTCCCCCCCCGGTGTTAGGACTGGCAATGAGCAGTTCTTC CASSYSPPGVRTGNEQFF
. . TRBJ1-3 TRBV21-1 TGTGCCAGCAGCTTTGACAGGGGGCCGGGGGACACCATATATTTT CASSFDRGPGDTIYF
TRBD1 once TRBJ1-1 TRBV5-1 TGCGCCAGCAGCTTGCAGGGTCCGGGACAGGGGGGCACTGAAGCTTTCTTT CASSLQGPGQGGTEAFF
TRBD1 . TRBJ1-2 TRBV5-5 TGTGCCAGCAGCTTGACAGGGGGCGGTAACTATGGCTACACCTTC CASSLTGGGNYGYTF
. . TRBJ1-2 TRBV29-1 TGCAGCGTCAGGGTAGGCGATGGCTACACCTTC CSVRVGDGYTF
. once TRBJ1-5 TRBV11-2 TGTGCCAGCAGCTCCAGGCCCCAGGGGCCCCAGCATTTT CASSSRPQGPQHF
TRBD1 . TRBJ2-1 TRBV4-2 TGTGCCAGCAGCCTGAGACAGGGGAGCTCCTACAATGAGCAGTTCTTC CASSLRQGSSYNEQFF
. few TRBJ1-3 TRBV7-6 TGTGCCAGCAGCTTAGTTATCGCAGGGATCAGCTCTGGAAACACCATATATTTT CASSLVIAGISSGNTIYF
. . TRBJ1-1 TRBV7-9 TGTGCCAGCAGTTCCTTTCGGGGTGAAGCTTTCTTT CASSSFRGEAFF
TRBD1 . TRBJ1-6 TRBV2 TGTGCCAGCAGTGAAAGGACAGGTAGCTCCTATAATTCACCCCTCCACTTT CASSERTGSSYNSPLHF
. . TRBJ1-4 TRBV6-6 TGTGCCAGCAGTTACTCGATGCGAGGTACTGAAAAACTGTTTTTT CASSYSMRGTEKLFF
TRBD1 . TRBJ1-5 TRBV6-2/TRBV6-3 TGTGCCAGCAGTCCCGGGACAGCAATAGAGCAGCATTTT CASSPGTAIEQHF
TRBD1 once TRBJ1-2 TRBV6-5 TGTGCCAGCAGAAACCGGGCAGGGGGCAGCTATGGCTACACCTTC CASRNRAGGSYGYTF
. . TRBJ2-7 TRBV19 TGTGCCAGTAGTATATTTGGCCAGGGAATCTACGAGCAGTACTTC CASSIFGQGIYEQYF
TRBD1 . TRBJ2-7 TRBV10-3 TGTGCCATCAGATCGGGACAGCTAACCTACGAGCAGTACTTC CAIRSGQLTYEQYF
. . TRBJ1-2 TRBV27 TGTGCCAGCAGCCCGGGGTTGTGGGGTCATGGCTACACCTTC CASSPGLWGHGYTF
. . TRBJ1-3 TRBV2 TGTGCCAGCCGACTGAGCTCTGGAAACACCATATATTTT CASRLSSGNTIYF
. . TRBJ1-3 TRBV5-1 TGCGCCAGCAGCCCCCAGCGGACTGGAAACACCATATATTTT CASSPQRTGNTIYF
TRBD1 . TRBJ2-4 TRBV6-5 TGTGCCAGCGGGACAGGGATAGCCAAAAACATTCAGTACTTC CASGTGIAKNIQYF
TRBD1 . TRBJ1-4 TRBV5-1 TGCGCCAGCAGGAAGGGACAGGGGGGTAAAGGAACTAATGAAAAACTGTTTTTT CASRKGQGGKGTNEKLFF
. . TRBJ1-5 TRBV2 TGTGCCAGCAGTGAAGCTCTTGCTAGTCAGCCCCAGCATTTT CASSEALASQPQHF
TRBD1 . TRBJ2-7 TRBV6-2/TRBV6-3 TGTGCCAGCAGTCTCACAGGGGTTTTCCAGTACTTC CASSLTGVFQYF
. . TRBJ1-4 TRBV7-9 TGTGCCAGCAGCATTCAGGGATTCCCTGAAAAACTGTTTTTT CASSIQGFPEKLFF
TRBD2 . TRBJ2-1 TRBV5-4 TGTGCCAGCAGCCCGTCGGGACTAGCGGGAACCAATGAGCAGTTCTTC CASSPSGLAGTNEQFF
. . TRBJ1-1 TRBV19 TGTGCCAGTCAGGGGATGAACACTGAAGCTTTCTTT CASQGMNTEAFF
. . TRBJ2-3 TRBV28 TGTGCCAGCAGCCAAAGCACAGATACGCAGTATTTT CASSQSTDTQYF